The rows below give T cell receptor beta chains drawn from one sample of a study of T cells after yellow fever vaccination. TCRdb ran MiXCR on the 5' RACE reads and lists one entry per CDR3 protein. The sample lists around 350,000 distinct CDR3 sequences, roughly 6.2% occurring once. Here the sequenced sample was PBMCs, taken 5 days after the yellow fever booster vaccination. The source is a man aged 30 to 45 who received the YFV17D yellow fever vaccine. Each CDR3 is given with its conserved first and last residue. The order of the fields is V gene, CDR3 length, clone size, D gene, J gene, CDR3 DNA, CDR3 protein. A D gene is named only where the DNA matches it firmly. Rows give clone size only sometimes, using once, few, many, or a class for an expanded clone.

>TRBV10-3|16|.|TRBD2|TRBJ2-1
TGTGCCATCAGTGGCCCCCCTAGCGGAGCCTACAATGAGCAGTTCTTC
CAISGPPSGAYNEQFF
>TRBV6-5|16|few|TRBD1|TRBJ2-1
TGTGCCAGCAGTTACTCGACAGGGACATACTACAATGAGCAGTTCTTC
CASSYSTGTYYNEQFF
>TRBV10-3|16|few|TRBD1|TRBJ2-6
TGTGCCACCTTGGACAGGGCCTTGGCTGGGGCCAACGTCCTGACTTTC
CATLDRALAGANVLTF
>TRBV5-1|14|.|.|TRBJ2-7
TGCGCCAGCAGCTCGAGTTTCACCTCCTACGAGCAGTACTTC
CASSSSFTSYEQYF
>TRBV27|13|few|.|TRBJ2-7
TGTGCCAGCAAAGGGACCGGCCCCTACGAGCAGTACTTC
CASKGTGPYEQYF
>TRBV6-1|17|many|TRBD2|TRBJ2-3
TGTGCCAGCAGCCAACCGACTAGCGGCAGAACGGCAGATACGCAGTATTTT
CASSQPTSGRTADTQYF
>TRBV5-1|13|many|.|TRBJ2-2
TGCGCCAACCTTACTAGGGCCACCGGGGAGCTGTTTTTT
CANLTRATGELFF
>TRBV10-2|16|.|TRBD2|TRBJ2-2
TGCGCCAGCGGCATGACTAGCGGGATTGTCTCCGGGGAGCTGTTTTTT
CASGMTSGIVSGELFF
>TRBV12-3/TRBV12-4|15|many|TRBD1|TRBJ1-3
TGTGCCAGCAGTCTTTCCGGGACAGGGGCCAACACCATATATTTT
CASSLSGTGANTIYF
>TRBV6-5|16|.|TRBD2|TRBJ2-7
TGTGCCAGCAGTTACTCCCTCGGCGGGAGTTCCTACGAGCAGTACTTC
CASSYSLGGSSYEQYF
>TRBV20-1|15|.|.|TRBJ2-3
TGCAGTGCTAGCGGGGCGGGAAGGGGCACCCGCTCGCAGTATTTT
CSASGAGRGTRSQYF
>TRBV19|13|.|.|TRBJ1-5
TGTGCCAGTAGTGCACCAGGGTTTCAGCCCCAGCATTTT
CASSAPGFQPQHF
>TRBV7-2|16|many|.|TRBJ2-5
TGTGCCAGCAATCCCGTCCGGGCGGCCGGGGTGGAGGCCCAGTACTTC
CASNPVRAAGVEAQYF
>TRBV12-3/TRBV12-4|15|few|.|TRBJ2-2
TGTGCCAGCAGCGTAGGGTTTCCGAACACCGGGGAGCTGTTTTTT
CASSVGFPNTGELFF
>TRBV18|18|few|TRBD1|TRBJ2-4
TGTGCCAGCTCACCGGACAGGGAACTCCAGATCCTCCAAAACATTCAGTACTTC
CASSPDRELQILQNIQYF
>TRBV20-1|15|many|.|TRBJ1-4
TGCAGTGCTAGAGACCGGACACGCGGGGAGGAAAAACTGTTTTTT
CSARDRTRGEEKLFF
>TRBV30|19|.|.|TRBJ1-1
TGTGCCTGGGTTCGGAGGCTACGCGGGGCAGGGGACGGGAACACTGAAGCTTTCTTT
CAWVRRLRGAGDGNTEAFF
>TRBV7-2|13|few|TRBD1|TRBJ2-1
TGTGCCAGCAGGGGACAGGGGAGTGATGAGCAGTTCTTC
CASRGQGSDEQFF
>TRBV12-3/TRBV12-4|13|many|.|TRBJ2-1
TGTGCCAGCAGGAGGGGCACCTACAATGAGCAGTTCTTC
CASRRGTYNEQFF
>TRBV20-1|19|many|TRBD2|TRBJ2-1
TGCAGTGCTAGGAGGGTGTTAGCGGGAGGGCTTACTACCTACAATGAGCAGTTCTTC
CSARRVLAGGLTTYNEQFF
>TRBV6-1|15|.|TRBD2|TRBJ2-1
TGTGCCAGCAGTGTAGCGGGAGACCTCTTATTTGAGCTGTTCTTC
CASSVAGDLLFELFF
>TRBV20-1|16|few|.|TRBJ2-5
TGCAGTGCCATTAGGGGGGGGTCTGATCCTCAAGAGACCCAGTACTTC
CSAIRGGSDPQETQYF
>TRBV15|18|few|TRBD1|TRBJ2-1
TGTGCCACCAGCAGAGAAAGAAAGGGGGGACAGGGGGCACTTGAGCAGTTCTTC
CATSRERKGGQGALEQFF
>TRBV20-1|14|many|.|TRBJ2-3
TGCAGTGCTAGAGACCCGGGGGGCACAGATACGCAGTATTTT
CSARDPGGTDTQYF
>TRBV5-1|16|many|TRBD2|TRBJ2-3
TGCGCCAGCAGCCTCGCGGCGGGAGCTAGCACAGATACGCAGTATTTT
CASSLAAGASTDTQYF
>TRBV12-3/TRBV12-4|15|few|.|TRBJ2-1
TGTGCCAGCAGTTACCAGTACCTCGGGGACAATGAGCAGTTCTTC
CASSYQYLGDNEQFF
>TRBV4-3|16|few|.|TRBJ2-6
TGCGCCAGCAGCCAAGAAATCGGGTCTGGGGCCAACGTCCTGACTTTC
CASSQEIGSGANVLTF
>TRBV10-3|13|many|.|TRBJ2-7
TGTGCCACCAAGCGTCCCCAAGCCTACGAGCAGTACTTC
CATKRPQAYEQYF
>TRBV6-5|11|many|.|TRBJ2-7
TGTGCCACCGGGAAAGGCTACGAGCAGTACTTC
CATGKGYEQYF
>TRBV29-1|14|few|.|TRBJ2-5
TGCAGCGTTGACCAGGGGGGAGCTCAAGAGACCCAGTACTTC
CSVDQGGAQETQYF
>TRBV4-2|15|many|TRBD2|TRBJ2-7
TGTGCCAGCAGCCAAGATTTGGGGGAGGGGCCACAGCAGTACTTC
CASSQDLGEGPQQYF
>TRBV5-1|18|few|TRBD2|TRBJ2-3
TGCGCCAGCAGCCCCCTTGTGGTTAGCGGGAAAATGGCAGATACGCAGTATTTT
CASSPLVVSGKMADTQYF
>TRBV18|16|few|.|TRBJ2-7
TGTGCCAGCTCAGCCATTTTTGACTCGACCTCCTACGAGCAGTACTTC
CASSAIFDSTSYEQYF
>TRBV12-3/TRBV12-4|12|medium-sized|.|TRBJ2-1
TGTGCCAGCAGTCCCCTGGGGGATGAGCAGTTCTTC
CASSPLGDEQFF
>TRBV19|15|few|.|TRBJ2-7
TGTGCCAGTAGTATTCTTGAGGGAGCAGCCTACGAGCAGTACTTC
CASSILEGAAYEQYF
>TRBV6-5|17|few|.|TRBJ1-3
TGTGCCAGCAGTTACTCGGCCAGCCAAACCTCTGGAAACACCATATATTTT
CASSYSASQTSGNTIYF
>TRBV19|15|few|TRBD1|TRBJ2-7
TGTGCCAGTAGTAAGGGGACCGGGACAGGGGACGAGCAGTACTTC
CASSKGTGTGDEQYF
>TRBV18|13|few|TRBD2|TRBJ2-1
TGTGCCAGCTCACTTAATAGCGGGCCCGAGCAGTTCTTC
CASSLNSGPEQFF
>TRBV18|15|many|.|TRBJ1-3
TGTGCCAGCTCACCACCTACCGGAACAGGAAACACCATATATTTT
CASSPPTGTGNTIYF
>TRBV7-2|15|many|.|TRBJ2-1
TGTGCCAGCAGCTTCGGAACGGGGTCCTACAATGAGCAGTTCTTC
CASSFGTGSYNEQFF
>TRBV7-6|14|.|TRBD1|TRBJ2-2
TGTGCCAGCAGCCCAACAGGGGGCATCGGGGAGCTGTTTTTT
CASSPTGGIGELFF